This TCR beta chain comes out of a study of blood T cells in healthy people across ages. Overall study: Template switching captured about one barcoded beta molecule per two T cells. Points from the study as a whole: Both higher diversity and more naive CD4+ cells marked long-lived donors when set against aged donors. Expanded clonotype shifts may have been confounded, as the donors had an unknown CMV status.

Together with a sample-barcoded 5' primer, a J-beta primer mix was included in a second PCR lasting roughly 6 to 12 cycles. TCRdb called the 5' RACE reads again in MiXCR, with one record for every CDR3 protein. The top ten hold 3% of the sample, which has approximately 780,000 distinct CDR3 sequences, about a quarter seen once. V lost 4 bases to trimming and J lost 2 bases; unmatched junction nucleotides: 4. Looked up from germline, CDR1 is LGHDT and CDR2 is YNNKEL (reference sequence). This CDR3 region has 14 residues. Concerning this clonotype itself: What it binds is unknown.

The sample also formed part of further work on T cells of mothers and their children.

V gene TRBV3-1 combines with J gene TRBJ2-5, with 7 bases matching TRBD2. This clonotype was obtained from a boy between 5 and 17 years old in good health. Sequenced sample: blood. The CDR3 DNA follows: TGTGCCAGCAGCCCCATGGGAGGGCAAGAGACCCAGTACTTC. Protein: CASSPMGGQETQYF.